This passage covers 10 T cell receptor beta chains from one sample sequenced in a study of metastatic and nonmetastatic thyroid tumors. TCRdb re-processed the PCR reads through MiXCR. The sample lists 25,000 to 35,000 clones, about 32% occurring once. None of the patients had undergone any treatment ahead of thyroid surgery. The sequencing input was blood. Receptor source: a female donor with papillary thyroid cancer or a benign thyroid nodule (not recorded which). Some clones in this sample may be carry-over from other donors' samples.

This clone was observed a handful of times. CDR3 residues: CASSETQGAFNEQYF. The CDR3 DNA reads as TGTGCCAGCAGTGAAACTCAGGGGGCTTTCAACGAGCAGTACTTC. V gene TRBV6-1 combines with J gene TRBJ2-7, with 8 bases aligning to TRBD1. The J segment lost 5 bases and the V segment lost 2 bases, leaving 8 bases of the junction unmatched. CDR1 and CDR2 (germline): MNHNS, SASEGT. The CDR3 totals 15 residues.

This clone was picked up many times. A much bigger clone sits one base away, suggesting this may be a read error. This sequence joins TRBV28 and TRBJ1-2; D gene uncertain. This CDR3 has 12 residues. Germline CDR1 and CDR2: MDHEN and SYDVKM. The CDR3 reads CVSMSTNYGYTF. The CDR3 nucleotides read TGTGTCAGCATGTCAACTAACTATGGCTACACCTTC.

This chain links TRBV19 with TRBJ2-7, with 13 bases identical to TRBD2. The CDR3 has 16 residues. Germline CDR1 is LNHDA and CDR2 is SQIVND (reference sequence). J lost 10 bases, V lost 5 bases, and 14 bases had no gene match. CDR3 amino acids: CASSPQLAGGPVDQYF. The CDR3 bases are TGTGCCAGTAGTCCACAACTAGCGGGAGGGCCCGTAGATCAGTACTTC.

The chain recombines TRBV19 with TRBJ2-1, with D maybe TRBD2 (6 bases). There are 14 residues in the CDR3. With 7 bases removed from V and 3 bases from J, the gap between germline ends came to 13 bases. The germline CDR1 and CDR2 sequences are LNHDA and SQIVND (reference sequence). CDR3 sequence reads: CASTERAYYNEQFF. The CDR3 DNA reads as TGTGCCAGTACGGAGCGGGCTTACTACAATGAGCAGTTCTTC.

The J gene is TRBJ1-2, the V gene TRBV30; the D gene is possibly TRBD1 (6 bases). Trimming took off 6 bases at V and 2 bases at J, with 10 bases between the two ends. There are 12 residues in the CDR3. The germline V gene encodes CDR1 GTSNPN and CDR2 SVGIG (reference sequence). CDR3 residues: CACYQGNYGYTF. The CDR3 nucleotides read TGTGCCTGCTACCAGGGGAACTATGGCTACACCTTC.

This clone was picked up many times. The CDR3 loop reads CASSYYGLLRGDTQYF. DNA of the CDR3: TGTGCCAGCAGTTACTATGGACTCCTCCGGGGAGATACGCAGTATTTT. This sequence joins TRBV6-2 or TRBV6-3 and TRBJ2-3, with D possibly TRBD2 on 5 matching bases. V dropped 1 base and J dropped 5 bases, with 16 bases sitting between them. The germline CDR1 and CDR2 sequences are MNHEY and SVGEGT. This CDR3 has 16 amino acids.

This clone was seen many times. V usage is TRBV20-1 and J usage is TRBJ2-1; D tentatively fits TRBD1 or TRBD2 (5 bases each). Germline V lookup: CDR1 DFQATT, CDR2 SNEGSKA (reference sequence). Trimming stripped 6 bases from V and 1 base from J, with 16 bases between. This CDR3 has 15 amino acids. This CDR3 is CSAPPGLTSYNEQFF. The CDR3 DNA reads TGCAGTGCACCACCGGGGCTAACTTCCTACAATGAGCAGTTCTTC.

Turning to this clone: Mismatch with germline at one junction end may stem from a read error. The V call is TRBV5-1, the J call TRBJ2-5, with 9 bases that match TRBD2. This CDR3 is built from 18 residues. The germline gives CDR1 SGHRS, CDR2 YFSETQ. The CDR3, as DNA: TGCGCCAGCAGCTCACGGGTAGCGGGAGTGCGCACACAAGAGAACCAGTACTTC. Residues: CASSSRVAGVRTQENQYF.

This clone was seen at least ten times. This chain joins TRBV9 and TRBJ1-5; D is unclear. V was shortened by 0 bases and J by 0 bases, with 7 bases between the two germline ends. The germline CDR1 and CDR2 sequences are SGDLS and YYNGEE. The CDR3 contains 15 residues. The CDR3, as DNA: TGTGCCAGCAGCGTAGCTGGCGCTAGCAATCAGCCCCAGCATTTT. Protein product: CASSVAGASNQPQHF.

As concerns this clone: The junction departs from germline at one end; a sequencing error may be responsible. The chain is built from TRBV3-1 and TRBJ2-3; the D is unclear. The germline V gene has CDR1 LGHDT and CDR2 YNNKEL (reference sequence). The CDR3 runs 15 residues. CDR3 coding DNA: TGTGCCAGCAGACCCAAGGTGTTTAGCACAGATACTCAGTATTTT. Translated: CASRPKVFSTDTQYF.